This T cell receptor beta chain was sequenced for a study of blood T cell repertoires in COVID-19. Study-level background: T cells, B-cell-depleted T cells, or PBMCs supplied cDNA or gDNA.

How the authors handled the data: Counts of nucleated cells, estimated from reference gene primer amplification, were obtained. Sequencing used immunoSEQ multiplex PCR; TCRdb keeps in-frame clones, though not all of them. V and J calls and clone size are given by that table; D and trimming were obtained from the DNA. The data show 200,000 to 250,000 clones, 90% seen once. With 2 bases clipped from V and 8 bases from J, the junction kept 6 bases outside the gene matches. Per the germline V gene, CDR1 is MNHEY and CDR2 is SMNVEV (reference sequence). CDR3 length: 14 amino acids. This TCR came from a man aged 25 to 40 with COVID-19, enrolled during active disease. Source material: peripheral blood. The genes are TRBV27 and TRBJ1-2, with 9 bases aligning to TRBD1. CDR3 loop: CASSLTWTGEGYTF. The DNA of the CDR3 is TGTGCCAGCAGTTTAACCTGGACAGGGGAAGGCTACACCTTC.